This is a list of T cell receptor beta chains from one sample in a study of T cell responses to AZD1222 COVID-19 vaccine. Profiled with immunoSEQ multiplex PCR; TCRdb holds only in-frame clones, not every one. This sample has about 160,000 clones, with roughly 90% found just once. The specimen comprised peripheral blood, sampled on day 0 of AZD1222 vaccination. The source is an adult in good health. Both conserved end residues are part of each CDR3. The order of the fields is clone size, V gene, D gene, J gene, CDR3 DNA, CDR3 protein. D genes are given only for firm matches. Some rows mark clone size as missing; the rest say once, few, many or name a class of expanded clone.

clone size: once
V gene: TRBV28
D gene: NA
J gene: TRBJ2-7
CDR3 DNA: TGTGCCAGCAGTTTACGGCCCTACGAGCAGTACTTC
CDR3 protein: CASSLRPYEQYF

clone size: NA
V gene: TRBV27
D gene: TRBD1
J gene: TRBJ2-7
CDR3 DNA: TGTGCCAGCCGACCCCGACCGGGACAGACCTACGAGCAGTACTTC
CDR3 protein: CASRPRPGQTYEQYF

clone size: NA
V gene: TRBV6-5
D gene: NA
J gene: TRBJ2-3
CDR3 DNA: TGTGCCAGCAGGGAGATCGGAGGGACGCAGTATTTT
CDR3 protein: CASREIGGTQYF

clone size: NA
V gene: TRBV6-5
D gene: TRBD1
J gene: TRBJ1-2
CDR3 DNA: TGTGCCAGCAGGGGACAGGGGCTCAGCTATGGCTACACCTTC
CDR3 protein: CASRGQGLSYGYTF

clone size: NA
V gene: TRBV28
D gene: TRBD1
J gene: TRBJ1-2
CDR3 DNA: TGTGCCAGCAGGCGAAACCTCGGGACAGTTGGCAACTATGGCTACACCTTC
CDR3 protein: CASRRNLGTVGNYGYTF

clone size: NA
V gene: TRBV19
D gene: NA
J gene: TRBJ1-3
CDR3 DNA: TGTGCCAGTAGTATCAGTTGGGACGGAAACACCATATATTTT
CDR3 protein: CASSISWDGNTIYF

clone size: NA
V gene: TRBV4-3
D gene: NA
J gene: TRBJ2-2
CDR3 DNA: TGCGCCAGCAGCCAAGTCAGGGGTAACACCGGGGAGCTGTTTTTT
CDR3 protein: CASSQVRGNTGELFF

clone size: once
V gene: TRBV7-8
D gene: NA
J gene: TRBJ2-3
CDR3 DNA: TGTGCCAGCAGCCCGGGGTCTTATACGCAGTATTTT
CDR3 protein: CASSPGSYTQYF

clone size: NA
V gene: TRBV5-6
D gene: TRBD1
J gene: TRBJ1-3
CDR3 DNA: TGTGCCAGCAGCCGGGACAGCAACACCATATATTTT
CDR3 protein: CASSRDSNTIYF

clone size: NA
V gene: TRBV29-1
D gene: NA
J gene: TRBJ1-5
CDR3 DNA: TGCAGCGTTGCGGTCGGGCCCCCGGGGAGTCAGCCCCAGCATTTT
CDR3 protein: CSVAVGPPGSQPQHF

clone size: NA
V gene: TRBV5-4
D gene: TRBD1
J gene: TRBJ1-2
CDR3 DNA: TGTGCCAGCAGCTCCGGGACAGGAGCTAACTATGGCTACACCTTC
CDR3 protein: CASSSGTGANYGYTF

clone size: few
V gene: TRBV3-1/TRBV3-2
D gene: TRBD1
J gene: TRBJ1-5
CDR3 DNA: TGTGCCTCTCGGACAGGGCAGAATCAGCCCCAGCATTTT
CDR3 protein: CASRTGQNQPQHF

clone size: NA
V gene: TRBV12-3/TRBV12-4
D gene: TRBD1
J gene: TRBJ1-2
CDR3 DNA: TGTGCCAGCAGGCCCCAGGGGGGTGGCTACACCTTC
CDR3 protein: CASRPQGGGYTF

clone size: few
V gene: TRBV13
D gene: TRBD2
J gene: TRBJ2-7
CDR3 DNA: TGTGCCAGCAGCCCGGGACTAGGGTACGAGCAGTACTTC
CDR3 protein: CASSPGLGYEQYF

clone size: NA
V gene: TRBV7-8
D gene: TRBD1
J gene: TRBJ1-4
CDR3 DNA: TGTGCCAGCAGCGGACAGGGGTGGGGTGAAAAACTGTTTTTT
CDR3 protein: CASSGQGWGEKLFF

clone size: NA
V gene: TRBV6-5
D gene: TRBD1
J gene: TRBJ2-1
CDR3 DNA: TGTGCCATACCCCCGCCCGGGACAGGAGACAATGAGCAGTTCTTC
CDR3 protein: CAIPPPGTGDNEQFF

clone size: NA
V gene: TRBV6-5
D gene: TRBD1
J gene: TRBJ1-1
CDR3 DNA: TGTGCCAGCTGGGACAGGGGGTACGGCACTGAAGCTTTCTTT
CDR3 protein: CASWDRGYGTEAFF

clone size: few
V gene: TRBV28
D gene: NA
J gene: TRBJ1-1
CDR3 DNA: TGTGCCAGCCTTCTGTCCAGGGGTCGAGCTTTCTTT
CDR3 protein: CASLLSRGRAFF

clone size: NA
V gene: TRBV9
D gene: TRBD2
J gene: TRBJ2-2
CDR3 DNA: TGTGCCAGCAGCGTACAAGGGACTAGCACTGGGACCGGGGAGCTGTTTTTT
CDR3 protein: CASSVQGTSTGTGELFF

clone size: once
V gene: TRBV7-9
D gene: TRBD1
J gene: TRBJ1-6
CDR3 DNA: TGTGCCAGCAGACCGACAGGGACCATTGGCTCCTATAATTCACCCCTCCACTTT
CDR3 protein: CASRPTGTIGSYNSPLHF